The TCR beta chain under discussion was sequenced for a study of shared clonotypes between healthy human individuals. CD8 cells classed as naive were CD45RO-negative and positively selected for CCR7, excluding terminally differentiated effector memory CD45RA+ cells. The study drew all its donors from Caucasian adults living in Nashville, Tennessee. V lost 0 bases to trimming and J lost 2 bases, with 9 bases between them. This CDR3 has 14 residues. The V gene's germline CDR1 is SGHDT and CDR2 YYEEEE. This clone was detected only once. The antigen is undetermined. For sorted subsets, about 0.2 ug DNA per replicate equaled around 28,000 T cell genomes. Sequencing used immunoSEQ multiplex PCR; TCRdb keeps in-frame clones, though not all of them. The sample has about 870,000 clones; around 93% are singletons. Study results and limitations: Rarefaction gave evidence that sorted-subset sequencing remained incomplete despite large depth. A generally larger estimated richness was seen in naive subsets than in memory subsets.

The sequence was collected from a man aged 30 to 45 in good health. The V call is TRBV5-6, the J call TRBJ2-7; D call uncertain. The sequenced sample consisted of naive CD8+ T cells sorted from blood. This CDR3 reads CASSLVVSTYEQYF. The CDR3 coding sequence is TGTGCCAGCAGCTTGGTAGTCTCCACCTACGAGCAGTACTTC.